These 9 T cell receptor beta chains came from one sample sequenced in a study of T cells in Graves' hyperthyroidism and ophthalmopathy. RNA transcripts served as the template for amplifying TCR beta CDR3 regions. The study used the HTBI primer set for a first-round RT-PCR of the TCR CDR3. TCRdb reprocessed the multiplex PCR reads via MiXCR and lists one record per CDR3 protein. The sample lists 500,000 or so distinct CDR3 sequences; 15% to 20% were seen once. What was sequenced was blood. The receptors come from a woman under 30 with Graves' ophthalmopathy.

This clonotype occurred many times. The genes are TRBV11-2 and TRBJ2-2, with no clear D. The CDR3 is 16 amino acids. Deletions cut 4 bases from V and 0 bases from J, with 12 bases between. The germline CDR1 and CDR2 sequences are SGHAT and FQNNGV. CDR3 protein: CASSSDILTNTGELFF. CDR3 nucleotide sequence: TGTGCCAGCAGCTCAGACATCCTAACGAACACCGGGGAGCTGTTTTTT. Full variable domain (rest looked up from reference TRBV11-2 and TRBJ2-2): EAGVAQSPRYKIIEKRQSVAFWCNPISGHATLYWYQQILGQGPKLLIQFQNNGVVDDSQLPKDRFSAERLKGVDSTLKIQPAKLEDSAVYLCASSSDILTNTGELFFGEGSRLTVL.

Worth noting for this clonotype: The junction shows a germline mismatch at one end, possibly a read error. The genes are TRBV11-1 and TRBJ1-5; weak D call: TRBD1 (5 bases). This CDR3 is built from 16 residues. Germline loops: CDR1 SGHAT, CDR2 FQDESV (reference sequence). This chain's CDR3 is CASSPPGRGGEQPQHF. CDR3 bases: TGCGCCAGCAGCCCCCCGGGGCGGGGGGGAGAACAGCCCCAGCATTTT.

This clonotype was counted a few times. A much larger clone is a single base away; this may be a read error. The chain employs TRBV7-3 and TRBJ2-4, with D possibly called TRBD1 or TRBD2 (5 bases each). V dropped 1 base and J dropped 4 bases, with 14 bases sitting between them. CDR1 and CDR2 from the germline V gene are SGHTA and FQGTGA. This CDR3 region has 16 residues. The DNA for the CDR3 is TGTGCCAGCAGCTTAAACCCCGTGGGGGAAAAAAACATTCAGTACTTC. Residues: CASSLNPVGEKNIQYF.

The chain carries TRBV6-6 and TRBJ1-3; D is unresolved. CDR1 and CDR2 from the germline V gene are MNHNY and SVGAGI (reference sequence). The CDR3 has 14 residues. The V end was cut by 2 bases, the J end by 7 bases, with 12 bases between. The CDR3 DNA follows: TGTGCCAGCAGTTACAAAACGGCCCCGAACACCATATATTTT. It yields the protein CASSYKTAPNTIYF.

This clonotype was counted a few times. The gene calls are TRBV5-5 and TRBJ1-1; 8 bases fit TRBD1. V shed 0 bases and J 0 bases; nucleotides not matched to a gene: 7. The CDR3 covers 17 residues. Germline V gives CDR1 SGHKS, CDR2 YYEKEE (reference sequence). CDR3 sequence: CASSLALRTGMNTEAFF. In DNA form, the CDR3 reads TGTGCCAGCAGCTTGGCGCTTCGGACAGGGATGAACACTGAAGCTTTCTTT.

The V and J genes are TRBV19 and TRBJ2-1, with a possible D match to TRBD2 (5 bases). In germline, CDR1 is LNHDA, CDR2 SQIVND (reference sequence). Deletions cut 3 bases from V and 2 bases from J, with 8 bases between. This CDR3 comprises 14 residues. CDR3 in amino acids: CASSIGGPYNEQFF. The CDR3 bases are TGTGCCAGTAGTATCGGAGGTCCCTACAATGAGCAGTTCTTC.

This clonotype has a handful of counts. The rearrangement joins TRBV6-6 to TRBJ2-2; TRBD1 aligns across 8 bases. Trimming cost V 2 bases and J 5 bases; bases outside gene matches: 10. Germline V lookup: CDR1 MNHNY, CDR2 SVGAGI (reference sequence). The CDR3 covers 17 residues. CDR3 sequence (DNA): TGTGCCAGCAGTTACCTGGTCGGGACAGGTGGGACCGGGGAGCTGTTTTTT. It translates to CASSYLVGTGGTGELFF.

This clonotype was seen a few times. This chain uses TRBV10-3 with TRBJ2-1, with D perhaps given as TRBD1 or TRBD2 (6 bases each). Trimming took off 7 bases at V and 8 bases at J, with 15 bases between the two ends. This CDR3 has 13 residues. The germline V gene has CDR1 ENHRY and CDR2 SYGVKD. The CDR3 protein is CAINGGQGHEQFF. The CDR3, as DNA: TGTGCCATCAACGGGGGCCAGGGGCATGAGCAGTTCTTC.

The table lists this clonotype with a few counts. The chain carries TRBV28 and TRBJ1-2, with D possibly TRBD1 on 5 matching bases. There are 14 residues in the CDR3. The germline CDR1 and CDR2 sequences are MDHEN and SYDVKM. Trimming stripped 3 bases from V and 3 bases from J, with 11 bases between. CDR3: CASSFPGRDYGYTF. Here the CDR3 DNA reads TGTGCCAGCAGTTTCCCAGGGAGGGACTATGGCTACACCTTC.